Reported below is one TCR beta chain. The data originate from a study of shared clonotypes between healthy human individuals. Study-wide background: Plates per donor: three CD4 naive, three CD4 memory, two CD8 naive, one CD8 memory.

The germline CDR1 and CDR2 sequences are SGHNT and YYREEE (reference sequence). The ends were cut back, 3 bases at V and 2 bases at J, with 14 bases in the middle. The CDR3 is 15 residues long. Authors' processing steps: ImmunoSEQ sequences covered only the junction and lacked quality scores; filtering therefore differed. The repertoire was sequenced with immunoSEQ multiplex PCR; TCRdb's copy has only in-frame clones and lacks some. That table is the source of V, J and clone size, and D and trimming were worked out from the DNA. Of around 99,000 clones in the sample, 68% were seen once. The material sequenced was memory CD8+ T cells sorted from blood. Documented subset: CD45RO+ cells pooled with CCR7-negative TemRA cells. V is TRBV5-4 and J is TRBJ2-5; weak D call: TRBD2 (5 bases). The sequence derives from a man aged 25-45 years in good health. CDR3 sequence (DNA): TGTGCCAGCAGCTGGGCCCTCGGGAAGCAAGAGACCCAGTACTTC. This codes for CASSWALGKQETQYF.